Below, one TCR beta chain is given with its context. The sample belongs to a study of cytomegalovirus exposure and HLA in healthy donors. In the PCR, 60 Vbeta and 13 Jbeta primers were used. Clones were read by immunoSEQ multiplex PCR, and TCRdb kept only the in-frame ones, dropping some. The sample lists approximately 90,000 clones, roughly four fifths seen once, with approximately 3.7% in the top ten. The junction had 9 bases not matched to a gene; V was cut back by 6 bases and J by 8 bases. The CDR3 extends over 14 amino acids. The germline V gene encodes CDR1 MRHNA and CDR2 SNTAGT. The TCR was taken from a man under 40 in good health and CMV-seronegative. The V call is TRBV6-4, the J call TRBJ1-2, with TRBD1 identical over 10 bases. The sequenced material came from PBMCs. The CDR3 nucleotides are TGTGCCAGCAGAAAAACCGGGACAGGGGAAGGCTACACCTTC. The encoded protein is CASRKTGTGEGYTF.